The 16 T cell receptor beta chains below come from one sample, sequenced in a study of T cells in narcolepsy (dated by TCRdb to the late 2010s). Library construction relied on the immunoSEQ multiplex PCR assay. Held by TCRdb, this immuneACCESS table contains in-frame sequences only and omits some clones. Under half of the omission traces to an unresolved V gene where checked; the cause of the rest is unknown. This sample has over 30,000 clones in its table, and roughly 84% of those were observed once. The top ten clones comprise approximately 1.6% of the sample. The sequenced sample was CD45RA- memory CD4+ T cells from PBMCs. The label giving this sample's cell subset or site can be read as: memory T cells sorted ex vivo from peripheral blood. Source of these receptors: a human donor with narcolepsy.

Here the CDR3 DNA reads TGTGCCAGCAGCTTAGGAGCCGGGAACTCCTACGAGCAGTACTTC. Amino acid sequence: CASSLGAGNSYEQYF. V is TRBV7-2 and J is TRBJ2-7; tentatively, D is TRBD2 (5 bases). Between the trimmed V and J ends, which lost 1 base and 0 bases, there was a span of 10 bases. CDR3 length: 15 amino acids. Germline CDR1 SGHTA, CDR2 FQGNSA.

The chain is built from TRBV6-5 and TRBJ2-1, with D possibly matching TRBD1 (5 bases). Trimming removed 2 bases from V and 2 bases from J, with 13 bases in between. Germline lookup yields CDR1 MNHEY and CDR2 SVGAGI. The CDR3 extends over 16 amino acids. In DNA form, the CDR3 reads TGTGCCAGCAGTTACGATATTTTGGGGCCCTACAATGAGCAGTTCTTC. Translated, it gives CASSYDILGPYNEQFF.

In this sample, this clone turned up a few times. The CDR3 DNA reads TGTGCCAGCAGTTACGGGACAGGATATAGCAATCAGCCCCAGCATTTT. It yields the protein CASSYGTGYSNQPQHF. The chain recombines TRBV6-6 with TRBJ1-5; 8 nucleotides align to TRBD1. Germline CDR1 is MNHNY and CDR2 is SVGAGI (reference sequence). J gave up 0 bases and V 2 bases, and 3 bases lay outside the gene matches. The CDR3 spans 16 residues.

The rearrangement joins TRBV5-1 to TRBJ2-2, with D possibly being TRBD1 (5 bases). Germline-derived CDR1 and CDR2 are SGHRS and YFSETQ. The CDR3 runs 14 residues. V gave up 1 base and J gave up 4 bases, with 8 bases separating them. The CDR3 spells CASSLNQGTGELFF. CDR3 nucleotide sequence: TGCGCCAGCAGCTTGAATCAGGGCACCGGGGAGCTGTTTTTT.

The chain links TRBV30 to TRBJ1-1, with TRBD1 matching over 7 bases. Per the germline V gene, CDR1 is GTSNPN and CDR2 is SVGIG (reference sequence). V trimming: 5 bases; J trimming: 0 bases; junction bases outside the gene matches: 3. This CDR3 is built from 13 residues. CDR3 amino acids: CAWAQGLNTEAFF. DNA for the CDR3: TGTGCCTGGGCACAGGGGTTGAACACTGAAGCTTTCTTT.

V and J are TRBV19 and TRBJ2-5; perhaps TRBD1 as D (5 bases). V lost 4 bases to trimming and J lost 1 base, with 10 bases between them. CDR3 size: 14 residues. Germline CDR1 and CDR2: LNHDA and SQIVND (reference sequence). The CDR3 protein is CASSNRMGQETQYF. DNA for the CDR3: TGTGCCAGTAGTAACAGGATGGGCCAAGAGACCCAGTACTTC.

The chain combines TRBV4-1 with TRBJ2-7; D is unresolved. CDR3 length: 15 amino acids. CDR1 MGHRA and CDR2 YSYEKL come from the germline V gene. Trimming removed 1 base from V and 0 bases from J, with 10 bases in between. CDR3 bases: TGCGCCAGCAGCCAAGGAGACAAGGGCTCCTACGAGCAGTACTTC. It is translated as CASSQGDKGSYEQYF.

The rearrangement links TRBV5-1 to TRBJ1-1, with TRBD1 matching over 9 bases. This CDR3 region has 13 residues. After removal of 3 bases from V and 10 bases from J, the junction contained 7 bases not matched to a gene. CDR1 is SGHRS, CDR2 YFSETQ, per germline. The CDR3 is CASSSEAGQGAFF. The CDR3 DNA sequence: TGCGCCAGCAGCTCGGAGGCGGGACAGGGAGCTTTCTTT.

The V gene is TRBV4-3, the J gene TRBJ1-4, with unresolved D. V gave up 0 bases and J gave up 4 bases, with 12 bases separating them. This CDR3 has 16 amino acids. Germline CDR1 reads LGHNA; CDR2 reads YSLEER. The CDR3 spells CASSQDIGSGNEKLFF. CDR3 DNA sequence: TGCGCCAGCAGCCAAGATATTGGTAGCGGTAATGAAAAACTGTTTTTT.

The chain employs TRBV15 and TRBJ2-7; 8 bases are a match to TRBD1. J was trimmed by 2 bases and V by 1 base; bases with no gene match: 7. There are 16 residues in the CDR3. CDR1 is LNHNV, CDR2 YYDKDF, per germline (reference sequence). The DNA of the CDR3 is TGTGCCACCAGCAGAGTCGGACAGGGAAGACCCTACGAGCAGTACTTC. It translates to CATSRVGQGRPYEQYF.

V is TRBV7-2 and J is TRBJ2-7; D might be TRBD1 or TRBD2, each matching 5 bases. The CDR3 has 16 residues. The V and J ends lost 5 bases and 3 bases respectively, with 20 bases between them. From germline, CDR1 is SGHTA and CDR2 FQGNSA. The chain's CDR3 is CASSRPGGQGVYEQYF. The DNA for the CDR3 is TGTGCCAGCAGCCGACCCGGTGGGCAGGGAGTCTACGAGCAGTACTTC. Together with reference TRBV7-2 and TRBJ2-7, the CDR3 gives the full variable domain: GAGVSQSPSNKVTEKGKDVELRCDPISGHTALYWYRQSLGQGLEFLIYFQGNSAPDKSGLPSDRFSAERTGGSVSTLTIQRTQQEDSAVYLCASSRPGGQGVYEQYFGPGTRLTVT.

The J gene is TRBJ2-5, the V gene TRBV7-6; 11 bases map to TRBD1. Near its end, the DNA agrees better with TRBJ2-7, so the J call may be wrong. This CDR3 has 14 amino acids. The germline V gene has CDR1 SGHVS and CDR2 FNYEAQ. CDR3 nucleotide sequence: TGTGCCAGCAGCATCGGACAGGGGGCGGGCGAGCAGTACTTC. Encoded protein: CASSIGQGAGEQYF.

This clone occurred once. The chain employs TRBV6-5 and TRBJ1-2, with TRBD1 as a possible D gene (6 bases). The CDR3 extends over 14 amino acids. The ends were cut back, 6 bases at V and 8 bases at J, with 19 bases in the middle. The V gene's germline CDR1 is MNHEY and CDR2 SVGAGI. In DNA form, the CDR3 reads TGTGCCAGCAGCGCGACAGGAGGCTGGAGCGGCTACACCTTC. The encoded protein is CASSATGGWSGYTF.

J is TRBJ1-2 and V is TRBV5-1, with D uncertain. V lost 7 bases and J lost 4, with 17 bases in between. Per germline, CDR1 SGHRS and CDR2 YFSETQ. This CDR3 contains 14 residues. CDR3 DNA: TGCGCCAGCCCTACCCCTGGACTGCTCTATGGCTACACCTTC. It yields the protein CASPTPGLLYGYTF. The full variable domain, with the rest looked up from reference TRBV5-1 and TRBJ1-2, is KAGVTQTPRYLIKTRGQQVTLSCSPISGHRSVSWYQQTPGQGLQFLFEYFSETQRNKGNFPGRFSGRQFSNSRSEMNVSTLELGDSALYLCASPTPGLLYGYTFGSGTRLTVV.

This clone was observed a handful of times. The chain links TRBV5-8 to TRBJ1-2, with a tentative D call TRBD1 (5 bases). The CDR3 runs to 14 residues. Germline V gene sequence: CDR1 SGHTS, CDR2 YDEGEE. Trimming cost V 3 bases and J 0 bases, with 9 bases left between them. CDR3 DNA sequence: TGTGCCAGCAGCTGGGGGACGGCTAACTATGGCTACACCTTC. This encodes CASSWGTANYGYTF.

As DNA, the CDR3 is TGTGCCAGCTCCCATGGGGCAGAAGAGACCCAGTACTTC. Amino acids: CASSHGAEETQYF. The rearrangement joins TRBV18 to TRBJ2-5; the D gene is possibly TRBD1 (5 bases). This CDR3 has 13 amino acids. V was cut by 6 bases and J by 3 bases, with 11 bases left in between. The germline V gene has CDR1 KGHSH and CDR2 LQKENI.